The text below deals with one T cell receptor beta chain. Antigen unknown. This entry belongs to a study of CD8+ T cells in alopecia areata. The germline CDR1 and CDR2 sequences are MGHRA and YSYEKL. The CDR3 contains 14 residues. Trimming left V 5 bases short and J 3 bases short, with 13 bases between. Isolation of CD4+ and CD8+ T cells from PBMCs was achieved by sorting. General study findings and limits: Elevated clonality characterized lesional scalp relative to normal scalp, particularly in alopecia totalis/universalis.

RNA extraction and reverse transcription yielded cDNA as sequencing template. Sequencing used immunoSEQ multiplex PCR; TCRdb keeps in-frame clones, though not all of them. Of fewer than 200,000 clones detected, 59% appear once; the ten largest clones hold approximately 14%. The chain combines TRBV4-1 with TRBJ1-2; tentative D call: TRBD1 (6 bases). This receptor was identified in a human donor with alopecia areata. The material was CD4+ T cells sorted from blood, obtained at week 0. In DNA form, the CDR3 reads TGCGCCAGCAGCGCCAACAGGGCGGACTATGGCTACACCTTC. Translated, it gives CASSANRADYGYTF.